Listed here are 24 T cell receptor beta chains from one sample, sequenced in a study of blood T cell repertoires in COVID-19. Only in-frame clones appear in the TCRdb table, and some are missing; sequencing was by immunoSEQ multiplex PCR. The table includes roughly 250,000 clones, about 80% detected once. The sample consisted of peripheral blood. The receptors were gathered from a woman over 75 with acute or convalescent COVID-19.

This clone was found a few times. V and J are TRBV3-1 (or the pseudogene TRBV3-2) and TRBJ1-5; possible D gene TRBD1, 6 bases. V lost 2 bases, J lost 3 bases, and 11 bases lay in between. Germline V gene sequence: CDR1 LGHDT, CDR2 YNNKEL (reference sequence). The length of the CDR3 is 15 residues. The CDR3 protein is CASSQQGQFNQPQHF. CDR3 DNA: TGTGCCAGCAGCCAACAGGGGCAATTCAATCAGCCCCAGCATTTT.

The genes are TRBV28 and TRBJ1-1; a possible D gene is TRBD1 (6 bases). V was clipped by 0 bases and J by 4 bases, with 12 bases between them. Germline CDR1 reads MDHEN; CDR2 reads SYDVKM. This CDR3 has 15 amino acids. In DNA, the CDR3 is TGTGCCAGCAGTTTATGGGGGGGGCAGGGCACTGAAGCTTTCTTT. Residues: CASSLWGGQGTEAFF.

The chain couples TRBV10-3 to TRBJ2-2, with 8 bases lining up with TRBD2. The ends lost 4 bases at V and 5 bases at J; junction bases unmatched: 0. The CDR3 contains 13 residues. Germline CDR1 reads ENHRY; CDR2 reads SYGVKD. The CDR3 reads CAISAGGTGELFF. The DNA for the CDR3 is TGTGCCATCAGTGCGGGGGGGACCGGGGAGCTGTTTTTT.

V and J are TRBV28 and TRBJ1-1; a possible D gene is TRBD1 (5 bases). Germline CDR1 reads MDHEN; CDR2 reads SYDVKM. This CDR3 contains 14 residues. V was cut by 3 bases and J by 4 bases, with 12 bases left in between. The CDR3 region is CASSFYQGSTEAFF. The CDR3, as DNA: TGTGCCAGCAGTTTTTATCAGGGCAGCACTGAAGCTTTCTTT.

The V gene is TRBV7-9, the J gene TRBJ1-3, with D perhaps matching TRBD1 (6 bases). Germline CDR1 and CDR2: SEHNR and FQNEAQ (reference sequence). This CDR3 contains 15 residues. V lost 5 bases to trimming and J lost 4 bases, with 15 bases between them. Here the CDR3 reads CASSPSGTPGNTIYF. The CDR3 nucleotides are TGTGCCAGCAGCCCCTCAGGGACACCCGGAAACACCATATATTTT.

Only one count was recorded for this clone. The chain has TRBV5-1 and TRBJ1-5; a possible D gene is TRBD1 (5 bases). The V gene lost 4 bases and the J gene lost 6 bases, with 11 bases spanning the gap. The CDR3 is 13 residues long. Germline V lookup: CDR1 SGHRS, CDR2 YFSETQ. CDR3 amino acids: CASSPRQGQPQHF. DNA for the CDR3: TGCGCCAGCAGCCCAAGGCAGGGTCAGCCCCAGCATTTT. The full variable domain, completed using reference TRBV5-1 and TRBJ1-5, is KAGVTQTPRYLIKTRGQQVTLSCSPISGHRSVSWYQQTPGQGLQFLFEYFSETQRNKGNFPGRFSGRQFSNSRSEMNVSTLELGDSALYLCASSPRQGQPQHFGDGTRLSIL.

V and J are TRBV11-3 and TRBJ2-2, with TRBD2 matching 13 bases. Germline assignment: CDR1 SGHNT and CDR2 YENEEA. This CDR3 region has 18 residues. Losses at the gene ends were 4 bases for V and 0 bases for J; bases not matched to a gene: 5. The CDR3 DNA reads TGTGCCAGCAGCTCAGGACTAGCGGGGGCCTCGAACACCGGGGAGCTGTTTTTT. Its translation: CASSSGLAGASNTGELFF. The full variable domain, with the rest looked up from reference TRBV11-3 and TRBJ2-2, is EAGVVQSPRYKIIEKKQPVAFWCNPISGHNTLYWYLQNLGQGPELLIRYENEEAVDDSQLPKDRFSAERLKGVDSTLKIQPAELGDSAVYLCASSSGLAGASNTGELFFGEGSRLTVL.

V is TRBV11-3 and J is TRBJ2-1; D uncertain. Trimming pared 1 base from V and 4 bases from J, leaving 5 bases between. The germline gives CDR1 SGHNT, CDR2 YENEEA. This CDR3 contains 13 residues. The CDR3, as DNA: TGTGCCAGCAGCTTAGTCGGTTACAATGAGCAGTTCTTC. Its protein is CASSLVGYNEQFF. The full variable domain, rest sourced from reference TRBV11-3 and TRBJ2-1, is EAGVVQSPRYKIIEKKQPVAFWCNPISGHNTLYWYLQNLGQGPELLIRYENEEAVDDSQLPKDRFSAERLKGVDSTLKIQPAELGDSAVYLCASSLVGYNEQFFGPGTRLTVL.

The chain has TRBV11-1 and TRBJ2-1; 10 nucleotides align to TRBD1. Germline CDR1 SGHAT, CDR2 FQDESV (reference sequence). The V segment lost 8 bases and the J segment 8 bases; nucleotides outside the gene matches: 9. The CDR3 consists of 14 residues. CDR3 amino acids: CASGHRDRGDEQFF. CDR3 coding DNA: TGTGCCAGCGGACACCGGGACAGGGGTGATGAGCAGTTCTTC.

The rearrangement joins TRBV28 to TRBJ1-2; tentative D call: TRBD1 (5 bases). The CDR3 runs 15 residues. Germline V gives CDR1 MDHEN, CDR2 SYDVKM. Trimming stripped 8 bases from V and 6 bases from J, with 22 bases between. CDR3 sequence reads: CASAPLRTRANGYTF. The CDR3, as DNA: TGTGCCAGCGCCCCCCTGAGGACACGGGCAAATGGCTACACCTTC.

The genes are TRBV3-1 (or the pseudogene TRBV3-2) and TRBJ1-1, with D hard to call. The CDR3 has 15 amino acids. V was shortened by 1 base and J by 1 base, with 10 bases between the two germline ends. Germline CDR1 LGHDT, CDR2 YNNKEL (reference sequence). DNA for the CDR3: TGTGCCAGCAGCCAAGGACCGGGAACGAACACTGAAGCTTTCTTT. Encoded protein: CASSQGPGTNTEAFF.

The chain links TRBV27 to TRBJ1-2; 9 positions agree with TRBD1. Germline-derived CDR1 and CDR2 are MNHEY and SMNVEV (reference sequence). The CDR3 consists of 17 residues. V gave up 3 bases and J gave up 6 bases; unmatched junction bases: 14. The CDR3 DNA is TGTGCCAGCAGTTTGTTTTACGGGACAGGGCTGACAGATGGCTACACCTTC. Protein: CASSLFYGTGLTDGYTF.

The chain joins TRBV2 to TRBJ1-2; D uncertain. V shed 5 bases and J shed 8 bases, with 15 bases lying between them. The germline V gene has CDR1 SNHLY and CDR2 FYNNEI. CDR3 length: 13 amino acids. The CDR3: CASSLPGVGGYTF. CDR3 DNA: TGTGCCAGCAGTCTCCCCGGGGTGGGCGGCTACACCTTC.

The V gene is TRBV5-1, the J gene TRBJ2-3; D is ambiguous. This CDR3 is built from 16 residues. Germline V gene lookup returns CDR1 SGHRS and CDR2 YFSETQ. V lost 0 bases and J 2 bases, leaving 13 bases between the germline ends. As DNA, the CDR3 is TGCGCCAGCAGCTTGGAAACAGTCCAAAACACAGATACGCAGTATTTT. This gives the protein CASSLETVQNTDTQYF. The variable domain in full, completed from reference TRBV5-1 and TRBJ2-3, reads KAGVTQTPRYLIKTRGQQVTLSCSPISGHRSVSWYQQTPGQGLQFLFEYFSETQRNKGNFPGRFSGRQFSNSRSEMNVSTLELGDSALYLCASSLETVQNTDTQYFGPGTRLTVL.

The chain couples TRBV2 to TRBJ1-1; D might be TRBD1 (5 bases). Looked up from germline, CDR1 is SNHLY and CDR2 is FYNNEI. The V end lost 6 bases, the J end lost 4 bases, and 18 bases lay between the germline ends. This CDR3 comprises 15 residues. The CDR3 here is CASSPSPGGGTEAFF. DNA of the CDR3: TGTGCCAGCAGCCCTAGCCCCGGCGGGGGCACTGAAGCTTTCTTT.

The chain employs TRBV2 and TRBJ1-5; D is uncertain. The length of the CDR3 is 15 residues. Germline values: CDR1 SNHLY, CDR2 FYNNEI. Trimming took off 5 bases at V and 4 bases at J, with 15 bases between the two ends. For the CDR3, the DNA is TGTGCCAGCAGTCCTGGTAGAGGGTTTAATCAGCCCCAGCATTTT. Its protein product is CASSPGRGFNQPQHF. Based on the CDR3 plus reference TRBV2 and TRBJ1-5, the full variable domain is EPEVTQTPSHQVTQMGQEVILRCVPISNHLYFYWYRQILGQKVEFLVSFYNNEISEKSEIFDDQFSVERPDGSNFTLKIRSTKLEDSAMYFCASSPGRGFNQPQHFGDGTRLSIL.

V and J are TRBV6-5 and TRBJ2-7; TRBD2 matches at 8 bases. Germline V gives CDR1 MNHEY, CDR2 SVGAGI. The CDR3 runs to 16 residues. J lost 7 bases, V lost 4 bases, and 15 bases had no gene match. The CDR3 DNA reads as TGTGCCAGCAGTTCCCAGGGAGGCGGGGGGCCCAGGGAGCAGTACTTC. Translating gives CASSSQGGGGPREQYF.

The chain is built from TRBV28 and TRBJ1-1, with 8 bases lining up with TRBD1. CDR3 size: 16 residues. CDR1 is MDHEN and CDR2 is SYDVKM in the germline V gene. The V gene end was trimmed by 6 bases and the J gene end by 1 base; junction bases not matched to a gene: 10. The CDR3 here is CASRRTRTGTNTEAFF. The CDR3 nucleotides are TGTGCCAGCAGACGGACACGGACAGGGACGAACACTGAAGCTTTCTTT.

This chain joins TRBV25-1 and TRBJ2-6; D not resolved. The germline V gene encodes CDR1 MGHDK and CDR2 SYGVNS. CDR3 length: 16 residues. The V gene lost 3 bases and the J gene lost 4 bases, with 13 bases spanning the gap. The CDR3 DNA reads TGTGCCAGCAGTGACCGTCGACCCGGGGGGGCCAACGTCCTGACTTTC. This translates into CASSDRRPGGANVLTF.

The chain has TRBV6-5 and TRBJ1-1; D remains ambiguous. Germline-derived CDR1 and CDR2 are MNHEY and SVGAGI. This CDR3 comprises 15 residues. Trimming stripped 4 bases from V and 2 bases from J, with 14 bases between. The CDR3, as DNA: TGTGCCAGCAGTTCCGCACCGGTATTAAACACTGAAGCTTTCTTT. Protein product: CASSSAPVLNTEAFF.

The chain couples TRBV5-1 to TRBJ1-1; 11 bases fit TRBD1. Germline V gene lookup returns CDR1 SGHRS and CDR2 YFSETQ. The V segment lost 3 bases and the J segment 4 bases; nucleotides outside the gene matches: 2. CDR3 size: 14 residues. CDR3 sequence: CASSWDRGSTEAFF. The DNA of the CDR3 is TGCGCCAGCAGCTGGGACAGGGGGTCCACTGAAGCTTTCTTT.

The chain has TRBV2 and TRBJ1-1; weak D call: TRBD1 (5 bases). Deletions cut 6 bases from V and 4 bases from J, with 15 bases between. There are 14 residues in the CDR3. CDR1 is SNHLY, CDR2 FYNNEI, per germline. CDR3 nucleotide sequence: TGTGCCAGCAGCGAAAGGGGTTCCGGCACTGAAGCTTTCTTT. Its translation: CASSERGSGTEAFF.

The rearrangement joins TRBV5-6 to TRBJ2-1; D uncertain. CDR1 and CDR2 (germline): SGHDT, YYEEEE. This CDR3 comprises 11 residues. The ends were cut back, 7 bases at V and 0 bases at J, with 2 bases in the middle. In nucleotides, the CDR3 is TGTGCCAGCCGCTCCTACAATGAGCAGTTCTTC. Amino acid sequence: CASRSYNEQFF.

The V call is TRBV15, the J call TRBJ2-1, with TRBD2 matching over 10 bases. With 3 bases clipped from V and 6 bases from J, the junction kept 2 bases outside the gene matches. Looked up from germline, CDR1 is LNHNV and CDR2 is YYDKDF (reference sequence). The CDR3 loop spans 14 amino acids. The CDR3 coding sequence is TGTGCCACCAGCAGGGGACTAGCGCTCAATGAGCAGTTCTTC. Translated, it gives CATSRGLALNEQFF.